The TCR beta chain under discussion was sequenced for a study of PD-L1 blockade in urothelial cancer. On the study more broadly: Atezolizumab 1,200 mg was given intravenously every 3 weeks, starting 2014. General study findings and limits: Tumor-associated clones in the blood of durable-benefit patients grew more at 3 weeks.

Assay: immunoSEQ multiplex PCR; the TCRdb copy retains only in-frame clones and omits some. The top ten hold roughly 0.87% of the sample, which has about 76,000 clones, under 95% seen once. Worth noting for this clone: Its antigen is undetermined.

As to time point: peripheral blood 6 weeks after treatment start. Locally advanced or metastatic urothelial carcinoma was present in patients. Germline assignment: CDR1 MNHNY and CDR2 SVGAGI (reference sequence). This CDR3 is 16 amino acids long. The V end lost 7 bases, the J end lost 4 bases, and 22 bases lay between the germline ends. This chain connects TRBV6-6 to TRBJ1-2; TRBD1 might be the D (6 bases). The clonotype originates from a woman of 80 years or more with urothelial cancer. The sample was PBMCs, taken around atezolizumab (anti-PD-L1) treatment. This chain's CDR3 is CASILSGGDIGYGYTF. CDR3 sequence (DNA): TGTGCCAGCATCTTATCCGGGGGGGACATAGGCTATGGCTACACCTTC.